Here is one TCR beta chain with its context. These data are taken from a study of blood T cell repertoires in COVID-19. Trimming took off 3 bases at V and 6 bases at J, with 12 bases between the two ends. CDR3 length equals 13 residues. Data came from immunoSEQ multiplex PCR; TCRdb stores just in-frame clones and leaves some out. The sample contains under 350,000 clones, approximately 86% of which appear only once. J is TRBJ2-7 and V is TRBV12-3 or TRBV12-4; possible D gene TRBD2, 5 bases. The receptor comes from a woman between 35 and 50 years old with acute COVID-19. Material: PBMCs or T cells enriched from blood (not recorded which). CDR3 residues: CASSFYEGPEQYF. CDR3 nucleotides: TGTGCCAGCAGTTTTTATGAGGGCCCCGAGCAGTACTTC.